Sequencing of this T cell receptor beta chain was carried out in a study of blood T cell repertoires in COVID-19. Study context: Acute and convalescent COVID-19 samples came from the United States, Italy and Spain. T cells, B-cell-depleted T cells, or PBMCs supplied cDNA or gDNA.

In the source study's methods: Estimated nucleated cell counts came from reference gene primer amplification. Profiling relied on immunoSEQ multiplex PCR, and the TCRdb table lists in-frame clones only, not all of them. D and trimming come from the DNA, and the V and J calls and clone size come from that table. The table shows about 120,000 clones, with around nine tenths occurring only once. Germline V lookup: CDR1 LNHDA, CDR2 SQIVND (reference sequence). V lost 3 bases, J lost 8 bases, and 13 bases lay in between. CDR3 length equals 13 residues. The clonotype originates from a man aged 45-65 years with acute or convalescent COVID-19. The rearrangement joins TRBV19 to TRBJ1-2; D perhaps matches TRBD1 (5 bases). Sequencing was performed on peripheral blood. In nucleotides, the CDR3 is TGTGCCAGTAGTATTCGCCCGACAGAAGGCTACACCTTC. It is translated as CASSIRPTEGYTF.